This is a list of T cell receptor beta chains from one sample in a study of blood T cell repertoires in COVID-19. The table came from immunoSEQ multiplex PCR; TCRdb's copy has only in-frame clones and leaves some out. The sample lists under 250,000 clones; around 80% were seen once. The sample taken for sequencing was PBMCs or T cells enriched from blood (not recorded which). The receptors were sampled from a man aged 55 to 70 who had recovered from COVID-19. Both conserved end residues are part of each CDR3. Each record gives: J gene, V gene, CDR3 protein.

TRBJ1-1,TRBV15,CATSRSGTGAVLSEAFF
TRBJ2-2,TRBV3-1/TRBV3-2,CASITSRTRRIGELFF
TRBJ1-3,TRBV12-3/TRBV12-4,CASSLTGGNTIYF
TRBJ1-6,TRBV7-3,CASSLIRGANSPLHF
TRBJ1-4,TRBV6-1,CASSEVSVGNEKLFF
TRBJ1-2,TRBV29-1,CSFQTTGYGYTF
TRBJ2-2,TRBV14,CASSQVVSGGVSGELFF
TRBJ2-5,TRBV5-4,CASSRGRETQYF
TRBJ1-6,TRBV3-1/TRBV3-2,CASSRGFQGNNSPLHF
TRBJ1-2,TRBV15,CATSRVTGGYTF
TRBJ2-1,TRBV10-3,CAISSGYSRAQFF
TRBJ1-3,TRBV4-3,CASSQSTLSGNTIYF
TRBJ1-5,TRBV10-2,CASTQGQGANQPQHF
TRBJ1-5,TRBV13,CASSLGTGGNSNQPQHF
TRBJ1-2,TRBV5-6,CASSLAGIYGYTF
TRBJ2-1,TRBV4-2,CASSQVLQVSDNEQFF
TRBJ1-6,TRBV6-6,CASRAGQDNSPLHF
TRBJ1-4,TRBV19,CASSIDLRQGVSTNEKLFF
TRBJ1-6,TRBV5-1,CASSLESGHLNSPLHF
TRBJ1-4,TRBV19,CASSIGTGSNEKLFF
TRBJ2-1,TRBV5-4,CASSLPLSDEQFF
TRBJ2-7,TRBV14,CASSQGPGGGQYF
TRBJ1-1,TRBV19,CASSPGPGQRMNTEAFF
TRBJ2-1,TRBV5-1,CASSLSRGNEQFF
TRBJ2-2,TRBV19,CASRDRTNTGELFF
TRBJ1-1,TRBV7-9,CASSLAQGNTEAFF
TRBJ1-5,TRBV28,CASTSGTGGTQPQHF
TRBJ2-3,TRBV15,CATSRAPGLAGEASTDTQYF
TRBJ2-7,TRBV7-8,CASSGQGAQNYEQYF
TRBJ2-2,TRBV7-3,CASSLNSLRLAGYGELFF
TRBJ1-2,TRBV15,CATSRDPGTGISSSF
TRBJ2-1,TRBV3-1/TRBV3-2,CASSQGVSYNEQFF
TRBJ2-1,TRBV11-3,CASSVGLAGNEQFF
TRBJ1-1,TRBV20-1,CSAQEAFF
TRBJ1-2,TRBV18,CASSPSLVDYGYTF
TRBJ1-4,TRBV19,CATRSGRYLGEKLFF
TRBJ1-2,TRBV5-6,CASRQAGYGYTF
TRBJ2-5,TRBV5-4,CASSGDRGRGETQYF
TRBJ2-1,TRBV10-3,CAISESGAVNIHEQFF